This TCR beta chain was retrieved from a study of blood T cell repertoires in COVID-19. For the study at large: Sample material is recorded as cDNA or gDNA derived from T cells, B-cell-depleted T cells, or PBMCs.

Assignments of participants to cohorts depended upon their own reported clinical history. Two negative PCRs, clearance, or symptom resolution had been documented for recovered Cohort 3 donors. Germline V gene lookup returns CDR1 SGHAT and CDR2 FQNNGV. The CDR3 is 16 amino acids. The J segment lost 4 bases and the V segment lost 4 bases, leaving 10 bases of the junction unmatched. Authors' analysis steps: The authors estimated nucleated cell counts from reference gene primer amplification. Sequencing was performed with immunoSEQ multiplex PCR; in TCRdb, only in-frame clones are kept and a portion is missing. V, J and clone size were drawn from that table, and D and trimming were deduced from the DNA. The sample carries around 300,000 clones, about nine tenths recorded once.

Sequenced input: PBMCs or T cells enriched from blood (not recorded which). J is TRBJ2-7 and V is TRBV11-2; 10 nucleotides align to TRBD2. The sequence was obtained from a woman aged 60-75 years who had recovered from COVID-19. The CDR3 is CASSSRTSGLIYEQYF. CDR3 DNA: TGTGCCAGCAGCTCGCGGACTAGCGGCCTGATTTACGAGCAGTACTTC.